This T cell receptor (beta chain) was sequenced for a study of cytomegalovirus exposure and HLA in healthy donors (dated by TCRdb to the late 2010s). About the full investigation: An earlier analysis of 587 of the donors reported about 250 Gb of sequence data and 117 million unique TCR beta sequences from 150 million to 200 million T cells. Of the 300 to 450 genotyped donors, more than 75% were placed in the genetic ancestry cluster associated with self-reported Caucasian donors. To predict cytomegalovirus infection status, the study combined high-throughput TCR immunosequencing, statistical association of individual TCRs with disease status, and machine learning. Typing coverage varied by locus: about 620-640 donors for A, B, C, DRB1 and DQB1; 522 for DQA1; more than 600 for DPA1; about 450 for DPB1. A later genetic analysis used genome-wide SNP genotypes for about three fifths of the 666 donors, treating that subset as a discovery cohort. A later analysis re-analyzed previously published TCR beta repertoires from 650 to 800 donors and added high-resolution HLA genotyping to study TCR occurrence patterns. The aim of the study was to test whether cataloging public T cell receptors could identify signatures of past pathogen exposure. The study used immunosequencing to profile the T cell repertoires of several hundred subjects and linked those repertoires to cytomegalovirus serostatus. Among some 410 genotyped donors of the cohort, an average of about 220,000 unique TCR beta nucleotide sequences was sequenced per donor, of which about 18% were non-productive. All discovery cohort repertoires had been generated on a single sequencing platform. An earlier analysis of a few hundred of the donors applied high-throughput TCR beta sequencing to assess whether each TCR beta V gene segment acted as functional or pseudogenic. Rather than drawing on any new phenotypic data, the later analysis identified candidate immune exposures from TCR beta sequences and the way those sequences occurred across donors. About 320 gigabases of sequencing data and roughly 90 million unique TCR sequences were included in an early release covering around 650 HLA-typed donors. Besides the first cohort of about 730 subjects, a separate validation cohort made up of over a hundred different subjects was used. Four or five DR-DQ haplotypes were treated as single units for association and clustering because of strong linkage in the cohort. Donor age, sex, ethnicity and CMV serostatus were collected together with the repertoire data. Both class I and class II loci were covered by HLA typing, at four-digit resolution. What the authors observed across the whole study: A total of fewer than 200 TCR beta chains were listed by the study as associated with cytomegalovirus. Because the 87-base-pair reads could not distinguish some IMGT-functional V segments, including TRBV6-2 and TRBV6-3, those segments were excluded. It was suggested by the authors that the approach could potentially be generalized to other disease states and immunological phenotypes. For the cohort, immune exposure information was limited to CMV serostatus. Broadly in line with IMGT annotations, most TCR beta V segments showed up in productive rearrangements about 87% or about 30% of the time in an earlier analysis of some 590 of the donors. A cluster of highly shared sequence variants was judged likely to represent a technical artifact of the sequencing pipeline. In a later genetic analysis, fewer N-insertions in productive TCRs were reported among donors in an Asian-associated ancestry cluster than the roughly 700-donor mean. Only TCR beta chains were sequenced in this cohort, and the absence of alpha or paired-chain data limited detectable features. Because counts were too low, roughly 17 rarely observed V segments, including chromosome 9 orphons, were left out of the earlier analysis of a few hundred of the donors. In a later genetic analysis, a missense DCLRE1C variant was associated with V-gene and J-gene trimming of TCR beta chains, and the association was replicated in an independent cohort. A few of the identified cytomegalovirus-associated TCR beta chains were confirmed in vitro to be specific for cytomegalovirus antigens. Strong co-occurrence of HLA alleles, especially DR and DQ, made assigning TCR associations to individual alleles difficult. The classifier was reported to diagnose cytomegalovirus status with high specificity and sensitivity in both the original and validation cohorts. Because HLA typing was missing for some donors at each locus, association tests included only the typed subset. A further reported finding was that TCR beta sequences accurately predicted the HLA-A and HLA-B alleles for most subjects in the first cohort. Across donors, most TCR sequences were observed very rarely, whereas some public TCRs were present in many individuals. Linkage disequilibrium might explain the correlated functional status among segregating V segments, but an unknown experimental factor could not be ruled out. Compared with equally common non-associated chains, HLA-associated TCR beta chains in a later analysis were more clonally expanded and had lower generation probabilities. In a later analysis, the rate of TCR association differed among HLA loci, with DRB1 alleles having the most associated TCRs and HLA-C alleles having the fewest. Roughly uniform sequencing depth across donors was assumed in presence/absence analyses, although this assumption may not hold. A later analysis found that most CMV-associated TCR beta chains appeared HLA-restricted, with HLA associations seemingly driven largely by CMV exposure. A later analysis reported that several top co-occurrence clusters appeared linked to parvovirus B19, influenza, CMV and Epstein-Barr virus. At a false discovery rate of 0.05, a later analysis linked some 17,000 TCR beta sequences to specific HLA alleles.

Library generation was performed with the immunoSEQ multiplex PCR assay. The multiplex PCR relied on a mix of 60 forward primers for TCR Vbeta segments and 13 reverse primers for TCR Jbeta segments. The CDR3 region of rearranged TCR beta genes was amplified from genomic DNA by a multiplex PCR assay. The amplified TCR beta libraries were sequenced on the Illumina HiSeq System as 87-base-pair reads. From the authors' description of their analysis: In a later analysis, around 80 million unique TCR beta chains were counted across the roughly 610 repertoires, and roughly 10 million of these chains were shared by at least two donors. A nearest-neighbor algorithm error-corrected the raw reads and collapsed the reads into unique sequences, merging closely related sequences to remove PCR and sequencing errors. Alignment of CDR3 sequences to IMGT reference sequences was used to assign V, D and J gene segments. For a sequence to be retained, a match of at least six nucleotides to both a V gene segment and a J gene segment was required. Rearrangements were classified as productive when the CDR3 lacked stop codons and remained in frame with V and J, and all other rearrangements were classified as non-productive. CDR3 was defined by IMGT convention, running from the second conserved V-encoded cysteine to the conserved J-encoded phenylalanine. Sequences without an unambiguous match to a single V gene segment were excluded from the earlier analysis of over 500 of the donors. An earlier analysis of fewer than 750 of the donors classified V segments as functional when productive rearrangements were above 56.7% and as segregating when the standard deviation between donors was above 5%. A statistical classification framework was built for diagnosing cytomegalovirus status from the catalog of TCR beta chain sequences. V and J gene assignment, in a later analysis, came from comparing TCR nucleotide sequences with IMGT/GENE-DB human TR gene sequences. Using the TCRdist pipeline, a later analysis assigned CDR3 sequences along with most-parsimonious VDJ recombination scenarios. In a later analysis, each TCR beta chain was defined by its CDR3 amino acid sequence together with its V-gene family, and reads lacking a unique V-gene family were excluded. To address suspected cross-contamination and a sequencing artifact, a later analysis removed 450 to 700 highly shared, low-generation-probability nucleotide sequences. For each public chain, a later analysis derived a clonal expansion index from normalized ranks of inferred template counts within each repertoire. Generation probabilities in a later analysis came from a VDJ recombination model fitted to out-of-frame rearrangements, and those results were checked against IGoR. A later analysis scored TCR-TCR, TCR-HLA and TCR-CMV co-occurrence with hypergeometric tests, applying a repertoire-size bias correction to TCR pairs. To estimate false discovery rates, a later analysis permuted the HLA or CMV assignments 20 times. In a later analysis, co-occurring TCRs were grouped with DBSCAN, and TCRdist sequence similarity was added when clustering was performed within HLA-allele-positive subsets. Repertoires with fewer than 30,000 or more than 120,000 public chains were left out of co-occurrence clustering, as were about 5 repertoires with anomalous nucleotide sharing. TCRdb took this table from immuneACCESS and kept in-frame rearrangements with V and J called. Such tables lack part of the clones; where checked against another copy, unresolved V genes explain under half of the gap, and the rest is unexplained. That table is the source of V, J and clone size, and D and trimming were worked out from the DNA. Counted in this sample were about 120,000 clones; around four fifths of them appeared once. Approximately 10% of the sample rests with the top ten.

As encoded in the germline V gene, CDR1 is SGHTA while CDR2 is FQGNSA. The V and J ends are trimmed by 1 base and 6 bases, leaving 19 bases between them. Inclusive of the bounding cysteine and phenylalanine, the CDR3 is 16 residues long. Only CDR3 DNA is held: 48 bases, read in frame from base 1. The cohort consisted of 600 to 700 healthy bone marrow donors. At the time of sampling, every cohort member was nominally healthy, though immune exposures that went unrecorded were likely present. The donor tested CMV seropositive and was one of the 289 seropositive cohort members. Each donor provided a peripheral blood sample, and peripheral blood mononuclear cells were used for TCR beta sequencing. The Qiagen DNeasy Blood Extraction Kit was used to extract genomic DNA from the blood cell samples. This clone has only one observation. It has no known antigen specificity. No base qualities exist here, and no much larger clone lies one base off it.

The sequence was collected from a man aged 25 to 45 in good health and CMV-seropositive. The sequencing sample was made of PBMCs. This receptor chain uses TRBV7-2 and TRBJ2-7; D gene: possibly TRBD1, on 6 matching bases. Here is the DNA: TGTGCCAGCAGCTTAGGATTGGGGGCGCTAACGGGCGAGCAGTACTTC. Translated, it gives CASSLGLGALTGEQYF.